What follows are 7 T cell receptor beta chains derived from one specimen sequenced in a study of monozygotic twins with inflammatory bowel disease. TCRdb re-called the 5' RACE reads and catalogs CDR3 proteins one per entry, DNA excluded. The table for this sample gives about 160,000 distinct CDR3 sequences. The sample consisted of blood. The source of these receptors is a human donor with ulcerative colitis or Crohn's disease, or a healthy co-twin of an affected twin (not recorded which).

The chain couples TRBV7-2 to TRBJ1-5; the D call of TRBD1 rests on TCRdb alone, since no DNA is present to check it. There are 15 residues in the CDR3. Germline loops: CDR1 SGHTA, CDR2 FQGNSA. The CDR3 region is CASRTTGGLSQPQHF.

The gene calls are TRBV27 and TRBJ2-1; TCRdb calls TRBD2, which cannot be checked without DNA. Germline CDR1 is MNHEY and CDR2 is SMNVEV (reference sequence). The CDR3 sequence is 14 residues long. The CDR3 protein is CASSVLAGGNEQFF.

The chain joins TRBV27 to TRBJ1-1. The CDR3 consists of 15 residues. Germline CDR1 reads MNHEY; CDR2 reads SMNVEV (reference sequence). CDR3 in amino acids: CASSLSVEGNTEAFF.

The chain joins TRBV18 to TRBJ2-1. The germline CDR1 and CDR2 sequences are KGHSH and LQKENI. The CDR3 runs 17 residues. CDR3 sequence reads: CASSPPITGGPFNEQFF.

J is TRBJ2-2 and V is TRBV5-1; as DNA is missing, the TRBD1 call by TCRdb cannot be tested. CDR3 length: 14 residues. Per the germline V gene, CDR1 is SGHRS and CDR2 is YFSETQ. This CDR3 reads CASSLPGSAGELFF.

J is TRBJ1-5 and V is TRBV20-1; TCRdb reports TRBD1, a call that lacks DNA to check it against. CDR3 length: 13 residues. From germline, CDR1 is DFQATT and CDR2 SNEGSKA (reference sequence). The CDR3 reads CSAGRQGGQPQHF.

The chain combines TRBV7-6 with TRBJ2-1; the TRBD2 assignment by TCRdb is unverifiable without DNA. CDR1 and CDR2 (germline): SGHVS, FNYEAQ. This CDR3 contains 19 residues. The CDR3 reads CASSQPDFPSVVSYNEQFF.